These T cell receptor beta chains were read from a single sample in a study of T cell responses to AZD1222 COVID-19 vaccine. Clones were sequenced by immunoSEQ multiplex PCR, and TCRdb holds only the in-frame ones, with some missing. The sample contains about 110,000 clones, 92% of which appear only once. The sample consisted of peripheral blood, taken 28 days after the second AZD1222 dose. Receptors originate from an adult who received the AZD1222 COVID-19 vaccine. CDR3s include the opening cysteine and the closing phenylalanine or tryptophan. D genes are given only for firm matches. Part of the rows lack a size; the others show once, few, many or a class for expanded clones.

j_call d_call clone_size v_call cdr3_aa cdr3_nt
TRBJ1-1 TRBD1 . TRBV6-5 CASSRTGGEAFF TGTGCCAGCAGTAGGACAGGGGGTGAAGCTTTCTTT
TRBJ1-1 . . TRBV5-6 CASSLVGSNTEAFF TGTGCCAGCAGCTTGGTCGGCTCGAACACTGAAGCTTTCTTT
TRBJ1-2 . . TRBV3-1/TRBV3-2 CASSQGTAYGYTF TGTGCCAGCAGCCAGGGGACGGCCTATGGCTACACCTTC
TRBJ1-4 . . TRBV28 CASKSQGQVGEKLFF TGTGCCAGCAAATCGCAGGGGCAGGTTGGAGAAAAACTGTTTTTT
TRBJ2-7 . . TRBV5-1 CASSLETLGEQYF TGCGCCAGCAGCTTGGAAACTCTTGGCGAGCAGTACTTC
TRBJ2-7 . . TRBV14 CASSQLLTYEQYF TGTGCCAGCAGCCAATTATTGACTTACGAGCAGTACTTC
TRBJ2-6 . . TRBV6-2/TRBV6-3 CASSNRVSGANVLTF TGTGCCAGCAGTAACAGGGTGTCTGGGGCCAACGTCCTGACTTTC
TRBJ1-2 TRBD1 . TRBV28 CASSFGGTAYGYTF TGTGCCAGCAGTTTTGGTGGGACAGCCTATGGCTACACCTTC
TRBJ2-6 . . TRBV5-4 CASSYDAGRQGHSGANVLTF TGTGCCAGCAGCTATGATGCCGGGAGACAGGGCCACTCTGGGGCCAACGTCCTGACTTTC
TRBJ1-6 TRBD1 . TRBV19 CASSIWTGGGSPLHF TGTGCCAGTAGTATCTGGACAGGGGGCGGATCACCCCTCCACTTT
TRBJ2-5 . . TRBV7-2 CASSLPGGGGETQYF TGTGCCAGCAGCTTACCGGGGGGCGGAGGAGAGACCCAGTACTTC
TRBJ1-2 . . TRBV10-3 CAISDSLTAGGYTF TGTGCCATCAGTGATTCGCTGACAGCAGGCGGCTACACCTTC
TRBJ2-3 . . TRBV3-1/TRBV3-2 CASSHSGSSTDTQYF TGTGCCAGCAGCCATAGCGGCTCTAGCACAGATACGCAGTATTTT
TRBJ2-7 . . TRBV28 CASSGISGEQYF TGTGCCAGCAGCGGTATCTCGGGAGAGCAGTACTTC
TRBJ1-2 . . TRBV5-1 CASSASQGTGGYTF TGCGCCAGCAGCGCATCACAGGGCACCGGGGGCTACACCTTC
TRBJ2-3 TRBD1 . TRBV7-6 CASSLGQGTDTQYF TGTGCCAGCAGCTTAGGACAGGGAACAGATACGCAGTATTTT
TRBJ1-4 TRBD1 . TRBV27 CASRSPTGGIEKLFF TGTGCCAGCAGGTCACCGACAGGGGGGATAGAAAAACTGTTTTTT
TRBJ2-1 TRBD2 . TRBV28 CASSLLAGVGNEQFF TGTGCCAGCAGTTTACTCGCGGGAGTGGGCAATGAGCAGTTCTTC
TRBJ1-1 . few TRBV4-1 CASSHPANTEAFF TGCGCCAGCAGCCATCCGGCGAACACTGAAGCTTTCTTT
TRBJ2-7 . . TRBV5-6 CASTKDSYEQYF TGTGCCAGCACTAAGGACAGCTACGAGCAGTACTTC
TRBJ2-1 . . TRBV19 CASSGSGSSYNEQFF TGTGCCAGTAGTGGTTCGGGAAGCTCCTACAATGAGCAGTTCTTC